The 24 T cell receptor beta chains below were found in one sample sequenced in a study of early T cells in non-severe SARS-CoV-2 infection (dated by TCRdb to the early 2020s). The receptor library was made with 5' RACE. This sample was sequenced with a NextSeq 500. The public reads were quality trimmed at Q25 with fastp and then assembled into clones with MiXCR by TCRdb, keeping productive beta chains. Rows matching on CDR3 protein sequence are summarized as one entry with the most common DNA and genes. The sample includes tens of thousands of distinct CDR3 sequences, with more than 10% observed a single time. 4.4% of the sample lies in the top ten. The sequences come from whole blood, collected at baseline. These receptor sequences come from an adult who was a healthcare worker with PCR-confirmed SARS-CoV-2 infection or an uninfected control (not recorded which).

This CDR3 reads CASTRTGGTEAFF. In DNA, the CDR3 is TGTGCCAGCACCAGGACAGGGGGCACTGAAGCTTTCTTT. The chain carries TRBV12-3 or TRBV12-4 and TRBJ1-1; 10 bases align to TRBD1. This CDR3 is built from 13 residues. Germline trimming cut 7 bases from V and 4 bases from J; bases unmatched to any gene: 3.

This chain uses TRBV7-6 with TRBJ2-3; 9 bases map to TRBD2. Per germline, CDR1 SGHVS and CDR2 FNYEAQ. The CDR3 length is 17 residues. The trim removed 3 bases at V and 5 bases at J, leaving 12 bases unmatched. CDR3: CASSFSAGLAKLDTQYF. The CDR3 nucleotides read TGTGCCAGCAGCTTTTCAGCAGGACTAGCGAAATTAGATACGCAGTATTTT.

The V gene is TRBV19, the J gene TRBJ2-1; possibly TRBD2 for D (6 bases). CDR1 and CDR2 from the germline V gene are LNHDA and SQIVND (reference sequence). The CDR3 has 15 amino acids. Trimming cost V 6 bases and J 3 bases, with 15 bases left between them. CDR3 sequence (DNA): TGTGCCAGTAGGCGGGTGGGAGGATACTACAATGAGCAGTTCTTC. It encodes CASRRVGGYYNEQFF.

The chain couples TRBV28 to TRBJ2-7; 9 bases are a match to TRBD1. Unmatched junction bases numbered 14, after V lost 5 bases and J lost 0 bases. This CDR3 is 18 amino acids long. From germline, CDR1 is MDHEN and CDR2 SYDVKM. The CDR3 spells CASSQPPGTGWNSYEQYF. As DNA, the CDR3 is TGTGCCAGCAGTCAACCCCCCGGGACAGGGTGGAACTCCTACGAGCAGTACTTC.

This chain links TRBV12-3 or TRBV12-4 with TRBJ1-3; D not certain. V lost 3 bases, J lost 0 bases, and 9 bases lay in between. The CDR3 consists of 15 residues. CDR3 nucleotide sequence: TGTGCCAGCAGTTTTCACTTGAGCTCTGGAAACACCATATATTTT. Amino acids: CASSFHLSSGNTIYF.

This clonotype turned up a few times. This sequence joins TRBV18 and TRBJ2-3; D may correspond to TRBD1 or TRBD2 (5 bases each). The CDR3 length is 17 residues. The V gene's germline CDR1 is KGHSH and CDR2 LQKENI. Trimming shortened V by 0 bases and J by 4 bases, and 17 bases separated the two germline ends. This CDR3 reads CASSPPRSGARADTQYF. CDR3 nucleotides: TGTGCCAGCTCACCACCGAGGTCCGGGGCCAGGGCAGATACGCAGTATTTT.

A few counts support this clonotype. The chain is built from TRBV10-2 and TRBJ2-2; 11 bases match TRBD2. Germline V lookup: CDR1 WSHSY, CDR2 SAAADI. Trimming removed 9 bases from V and 6 bases from J; junction bases left unmatched: 12. The CDR3 has 16 residues. In nucleotides, the CDR3 is TGCGCCAGTGCGTTAGCGGGAGGGCCGGAGGCCGGGGAGCTGTTTTTT. Translating it yields CASALAGGPEAGELFF.

This clonotype was counted ten times or more. J is TRBJ2-1 and V is TRBV29-1; D is unresolved. Germline V gives CDR1 SQVTM, CDR2 ANQGSEA. Trimming left V 4 bases short and J 5 bases short, with 12 bases between. The CDR3 length is 13 residues. The CDR3 DNA sequence: TGCAGCGTTGCCAGAGTAGGGAACAATGAGCAGTTCTTC. Translating gives CSVARVGNNEQFF.

The table lists this clonotype with a few counts. The CDR3 sequence: CASSLSGRGPLGNTEAFF. Here the CDR3 DNA reads TGTGCCAGCAGTTTGTCCGGGCGGGGACCCTTGGGGAACACTGAAGCTTTCTTT. The V gene is TRBV27, the J gene TRBJ1-1, with D perhaps matching TRBD1 (5 bases). V was clipped by 3 bases and J by 1 base, with 21 bases between them. Germline loops: CDR1 MNHEY, CDR2 SMNVEV (reference sequence). The CDR3 runs to 18 residues.

This clonotype was found many times. The V call is TRBV28, the J call TRBJ2-3; the match to TRBD2 covers 7 bases. J gave up 2 bases and V 2 bases, and 4 bases lay outside the gene matches. The CDR3 sequence is 15 residues long. Per the germline V gene, CDR1 is MDHEN and CDR2 is SYDVKM. The CDR3 loop reads CASSLRRGTTDTQYF. The CDR3 nucleotides are TGTGCCAGCAGTTTACGGCGGGGGACCACAGATACGCAGTATTTT.

The V and J genes are TRBV7-2 and TRBJ2-7, with 9 bases aligning to TRBD1. The CDR3 is 15 residues long. Losses at the gene ends were 5 bases for V and 4 bases for J; bases not matched to a gene: 9. Germline loops: CDR1 SGHTA, CDR2 FQGNSA. This chain's CDR3 is CASSRRQGGVYEQYF. The CDR3, as DNA: TGTGCCAGCAGCCGCCGACAGGGGGGGGTGTACGAGCAGTACTTC.

This clonotype has at least ten counts. This sequence joins TRBV11-3 and TRBJ2-7; D possibly corresponds to TRBD1 (6 bases). Germline values: CDR1 SGHNT, CDR2 YENEEA. The CDR3 is 13 residues long. V lost 1 base, J lost 2 bases, and 6 bases lay in between. For the CDR3, the DNA is TGTGCCAGCAGCTTAGCAGGGGCCTACGAGCAGTACTTC. It specifies CASSLAGAYEQYF.

This clonotype was detected a few times. This chain connects TRBV6-5 to TRBJ1-1; D unclear. CDR1 MNHEY and CDR2 SVGAGI come from the germline V gene. The CDR3 runs to 13 residues. V was cut by 6 bases and J by 1 base, with 9 bases left in between. Here the CDR3 reads CASRPSANTEAFF. The DNA for the CDR3 is TGTGCCAGCAGACCATCAGCGAACACTGAAGCTTTCTTT.

The chain employs TRBV29-1 and TRBJ2-5; a weak D match, TRBD1 (6 bases). V was trimmed by 6 bases and J by 5 bases, leaving 13 bases between them. This CDR3 contains 12 residues. Germline CDR1 and CDR2: SQVTM and ANQGSEA. DNA of the CDR3: TGCAGCGTGACAGGTTCATTCGAGACCCAGTACTTC. Protein: CSVTGSFETQYF. Filled out from reference TRBV29-1 and TRBJ2-5, the complete variable domain reads SAVISQKPSRDICQRGTSLTIQCQVDSQVTMMFWYRQQPGQSLTLIATANQGSEATYESGFVIDKFPISRPNLTFSTLTVSNMSPEDSSIYLCSVTGSFETQYFGPGTRLLVL.

This clonotype appeared many times. The rearrangement uses TRBV29-1 and TRBJ2-3; 10 nucleotides match TRBD2. The trim removed 7 bases at V and 3 bases at J, leaving 16 bases unmatched. This CDR3 has 17 residues. Germline CDR1 and CDR2: SQVTM and ANQGSEA. CDR3 sequence (DNA): TGCAGCGCTGGTCCGAAGCTTACTAGCGGGGAAACAGATACGCAGTATTTT. Its translation: CSAGPKLTSGETDTQYF.

This chain uses TRBV5-1 with TRBJ1-6; possibly TRBD1 for D (6 bases). CDR1 is SGHRS, CDR2 YFSETQ, per germline. V was clipped by 4 bases and J by 8 bases, with 16 bases between them. CDR3 length: 15 amino acids. The CDR3 region has the DNA TGCGCCAGCAGCCTCATTAGGGGGGGCGATTCACCCCTCCACTTT. This encodes CASSLIRGGDSPLHF.

In this sample, this clonotype turned up a few times. The chain has TRBV2 and TRBJ1-5, with D unresolved. Germline assignment: CDR1 SNHLY and CDR2 FYNNEI. This CDR3 has 14 residues. Trimming took 3 bases from V and 0 from J, leaving 6 bases between them. CDR3 in DNA: TGTGCCAGCAGTGACGGGATTAGCAATCAGCCCCAGCATTTT. It yields the protein CASSDGISNQPQHF. The full variable domain, rest sourced from reference TRBV2 and TRBJ1-5, is EPEVTQTPSHQVTQMGQEVILRCVPISNHLYFYWYRQILGQKVEFLVSFYNNEISEKSEIFDDQFSVERPDGSNFTLKIRSTKLEDSAMYFCASSDGISNQPQHFGDGTRLSIL.

The CDR3 protein is CASSLGGESRPQHF. CDR3 coding DNA: TGTGCCAGCAGCTTAGGAGGGGAGTCTCGGCCCCAGCATTTT. This rearrangement joins TRBV11-2 to TRBJ1-5, with a tentative D call TRBD1 (5 bases). The V and J ends lost 1 base and 9 bases respectively, with 13 bases between them. The CDR3 length is 14 residues. The germline V gene encodes CDR1 SGHAT and CDR2 FQNNGV. The whole variable domain, remainder taken from reference TRBV11-2 and TRBJ1-5, is EAGVAQSPRYKIIEKRQSVAFWCNPISGHATLYWYQQILGQGPKLLIQFQNNGVVDDSQLPKDRFSAERLKGVDSTLKIQPAKLEDSAVYLCASSLGGESRPQHFGDGTRLSIL.

Concerning this clonotype: The junction and the germline gene differ at one end; a read error may be behind it. The chain carries TRBV3-1 and TRBJ2-3, with D tentatively TRBD2 (6 bases). CDR1 LGHDT and CDR2 YNNKEL come from the germline V gene (reference sequence). The CDR3 loop spans 15 amino acids. The CDR3 DNA sequence: TGTGTCAGCAGCCAAGAGGGAGGCCGTGGAGATACGCAGTATTTT. Translation gives CVSSQEGGRGDTQYF.

In its sample, this clonotype was seen many times. The CDR3 DNA reads TGTGCCAGCAGCCCCGGACGGACGGAAAACTACGAGCAGTACTTC. It translates to CASSPGRTENYEQYF. This chain connects TRBV5-5 to TRBJ2-7; no clear D. CDR3 length equals 15 residues. CDR1 SGHKS and CDR2 YYEKEE come from the germline V gene (reference sequence). Trimming left V 4 bases short and J 3 bases short, with 17 bases between.

In this sample, this clonotype turned up many times. The V and J genes are TRBV7-9 and TRBJ2-3; D remains ambiguous. The CDR3 is 13 residues long. V was cut by 1 base and J by 10 bases, with 12 bases left in between. CDR1 and CDR2 from the germline V gene are SEHNR and FQNEAQ (reference sequence). The CDR3, as DNA: TGTGCCAGCAGCTTAGTGGGTCCTATATCGCAGTATTTT. Residues: CASSLVGPISQYF.

In its sample, this clonotype was seen a few times. The DNA is omitted, as the CDR3 cannot be located on it reliably, and the CDR3 follows TCRdb's listing. The V call is TRBV6-1, the J call TRBJ2-1; TRBD1, the D gene given by the table, was not confirmed from the DNA. The CDR3 is 17 residues long, counting both termini. CDR1 is MNHNS and CDR2 is SASEGT in the germline V gene. The CDR3 protein is CASRSGVGTGSPVKGFF.

In this sample, this clonotype turned up a few times. The chain carries TRBV27 and TRBJ1-2, with 8 bases matching TRBD1. This CDR3 has 15 residues. Germline-derived CDR1 and CDR2 are MNHEY and SMNVEV (reference sequence). J was trimmed by 4 bases and V by 2 bases; bases with no gene match: 6. The CDR3 loop reads CASSLTGGSIYGYTF. The CDR3 DNA reads as TGTGCCAGCAGTTTAACAGGGGGGAGTATCTATGGCTACACCTTC.

This clonotype has only a few counts. J is TRBJ2-1 and V is TRBV6-1; 10 bases map to TRBD2. The CDR3 has 20 residues. The V segment lost 1 base and the J segment 4 bases; nucleotides outside the gene matches: 16. Germline loops: CDR1 MNHNS, CDR2 SASEGT. The CDR3 reads CASSEERGAVASGSYNEQFF. In nucleotides, the CDR3 is TGTGCCAGCAGTGAAGAGAGGGGCGCGGTTGCTAGCGGGAGTTACAATGAGCAGTTCTTC.